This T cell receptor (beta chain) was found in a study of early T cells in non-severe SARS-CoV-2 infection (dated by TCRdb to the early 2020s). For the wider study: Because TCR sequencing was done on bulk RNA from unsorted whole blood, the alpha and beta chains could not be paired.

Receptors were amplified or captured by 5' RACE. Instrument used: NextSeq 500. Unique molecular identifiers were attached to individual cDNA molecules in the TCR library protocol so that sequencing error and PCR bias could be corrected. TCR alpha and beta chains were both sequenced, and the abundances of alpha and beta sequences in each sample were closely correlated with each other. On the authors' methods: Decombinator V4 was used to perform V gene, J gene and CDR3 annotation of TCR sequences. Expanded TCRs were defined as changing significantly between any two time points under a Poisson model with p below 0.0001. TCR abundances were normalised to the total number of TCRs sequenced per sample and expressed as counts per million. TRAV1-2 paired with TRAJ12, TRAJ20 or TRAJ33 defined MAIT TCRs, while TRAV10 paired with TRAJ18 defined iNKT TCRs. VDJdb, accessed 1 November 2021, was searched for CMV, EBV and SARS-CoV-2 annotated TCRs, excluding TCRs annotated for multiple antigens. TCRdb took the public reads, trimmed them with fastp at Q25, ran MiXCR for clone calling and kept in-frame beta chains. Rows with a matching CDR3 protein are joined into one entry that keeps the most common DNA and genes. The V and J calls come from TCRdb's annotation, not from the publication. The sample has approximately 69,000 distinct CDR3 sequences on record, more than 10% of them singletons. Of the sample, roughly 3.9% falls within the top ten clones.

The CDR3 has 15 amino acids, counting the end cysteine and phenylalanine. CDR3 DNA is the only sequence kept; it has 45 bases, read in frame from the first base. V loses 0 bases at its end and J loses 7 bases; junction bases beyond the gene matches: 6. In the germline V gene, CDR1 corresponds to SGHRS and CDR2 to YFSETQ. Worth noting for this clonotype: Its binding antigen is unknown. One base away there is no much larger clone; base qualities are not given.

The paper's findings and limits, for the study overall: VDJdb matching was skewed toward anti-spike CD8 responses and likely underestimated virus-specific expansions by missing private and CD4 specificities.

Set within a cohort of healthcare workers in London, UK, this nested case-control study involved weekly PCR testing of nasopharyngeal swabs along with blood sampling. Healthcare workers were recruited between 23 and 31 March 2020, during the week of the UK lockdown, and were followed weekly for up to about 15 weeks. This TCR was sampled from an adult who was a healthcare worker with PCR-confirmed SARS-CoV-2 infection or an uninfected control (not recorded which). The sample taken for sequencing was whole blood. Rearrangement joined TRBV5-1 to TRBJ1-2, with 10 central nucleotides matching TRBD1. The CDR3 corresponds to CASSLEGQGPIGYTF. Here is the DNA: TGCGCCAGCAGCTTGGAGGGACAGGGGCCTATTGGCTACACCTTC.